The 14 T cell receptor beta chains below were found in one sample sequenced in a study of cytomegalovirus exposure and HLA in healthy donors. PCR employed 60 Vbeta and 13 Jbeta primers. Repertoires were generated with immunoSEQ multiplex PCR, while TCRdb's copy carries only in-frame clones and drops some. The profile covers around 90,000 clones, with 85% appearing a single time and 6.5% to 9% taken by the ten largest. The source material was PBMCs. All receptors come from a middle-aged man in good health and CMV-seropositive.

The chain recombines TRBV28 with TRBJ2-1; 14 bases are a match to TRBD2. Germline V gives CDR1 MDHEN, CDR2 SYDVKM. The CDR3 is 17 amino acids. V gave up 6 bases and J gave up 0 bases; unmatched junction bases: 4. The CDR3 DNA is TGTGCCAGCAGGGGACTAGCGGGAGAAGGCTCCTACAATGAGCAGTTCTTC. This sequence encodes CASRGLAGEGSYNEQFF.

This CDR3 is CASSSGQYNSPLHF. CDR3 DNA sequence: TGCGCCAGCAGCTCAGGACAGTATAATTCACCCCTCCACTTT. The chain recombines TRBV5-1 with TRBJ1-6, with a weak D call TRBD1 (6 bases). The CDR3 totals 14 residues. V lost 3 bases to trimming and J lost 4 bases, with 8 bases between them. Germline V gives CDR1 SGHRS, CDR2 YFSETQ.

The J gene is TRBJ2-5, the V gene TRBV6-1; D is uncertain. In germline, CDR1 is MNHNS, CDR2 SASEGT. This CDR3 has 13 amino acids. The V end lost 7 bases, the J end lost 5 bases, and 14 bases lay between the germline ends. CDR3 region: CASIPGVRETQYF. In DNA, the CDR3 is TGTGCCAGCATCCCGGGTGTTCGGGAGACCCAGTACTTC.

The rearrangement uses TRBV28 and TRBJ2-7, with D tentatively TRBD1 (5 bases). The V gene's germline CDR1 is MDHEN and CDR2 SYDVKM. This CDR3 contains 15 residues. The V and J ends lost 5 bases and 4 bases respectively, with 18 bases between them. The CDR3 region is CASSTPGFRGYEQYF. The CDR3 nucleotides are TGTGCCAGCAGTACACCAGGGTTTCGCGGATACGAGCAGTACTTC.

This chain joins TRBV5-1 and TRBJ2-3; D is uncertain. From germline, CDR1 is SGHRS and CDR2 YFSETQ. The CDR3 has 13 amino acids. V dropped 1 base and J dropped 2 bases, with 5 bases sitting between them. The CDR3 region has the DNA TGCGCCAGCAGCTTGCGAGTCACAGATACGCAGTATTTT. It yields the protein CASSLRVTDTQYF.

V is TRBV11-2 and J is TRBJ2-1; no reliable D call. Trimming took off 0 bases at V and 2 bases at J, with 14 bases between the two ends. Germline V lookup: CDR1 SGHAT, CDR2 FQNNGV. The length of the CDR3 is 17 residues. CDR3 DNA sequence: TGTGCCAGCAGCTTAGATCGGGTAGCAGTTCCCTACAATGAGCAGTTCTTC. This encodes CASSLDRVAVPYNEQFF.

The rearrangement links TRBV12-5 to TRBJ2-1, with TRBD2 identical over 8 bases. J gave up 4 bases and V 7 bases, and 18 bases lay outside the gene matches. This CDR3 region has 18 residues. CDR1 is LGHNT and CDR2 is FRNRAP in the germline V gene. The CDR3 DNA follows: TGTGCTAGTGCTCTAGTCGCAGGCTTGGGGACTAGTTACAATGAGCAGTTCTTC. It yields the protein CASALVAGLGTSYNEQFF.

J is TRBJ1-1 and V is TRBV7-3, with D hard to call. Trimming removed 2 bases from V and 2 bases from J, with 9 bases in between. Germline V CDR1 and CDR2: SGHTA, FQGTGA. The CDR3 spans 14 residues. The CDR3: CASSLGGGNTEAFF. The CDR3 nucleotides read TGTGCCAGCAGCTTAGGTGGCGGAAACACTGAAGCTTTCTTT.

This clone was seen more than once but under ten times. The rearrangement links TRBV27 to TRBJ2-7; D is perhaps TRBD1 (5 bases). The CDR3 runs 15 residues. Germline V CDR1 and CDR2: MNHEY, SMNVEV (reference sequence). V was pared by 5 bases and J by 3 bases, with 17 bases between. CDR3 DNA: TGTGCCAGCAGTCAGAGGACGGACAAAGGCTACGAGCAGTACTTC. This translates into CASSQRTDKGYEQYF.

This clone has a single count. The genes are TRBV19 and TRBJ1-3; D not resolved. V lost 6 bases and J 4 bases, leaving 13 bases between the germline ends. CDR1 is LNHDA and CDR2 is SQIVND in the germline V gene (reference sequence). This CDR3 region has 14 residues. CDR3 in DNA: TGTGCCAGTAGGGCATCCGGGTCCGGAAACACCATATATTTT. Translation: CASRASGSGNTIYF.

V gene TRBV6-1 combines with J gene TRBJ2-1; 10 nucleotides agree with TRBD1. The ends lost 8 bases at V and 3 bases at J; junction bases unmatched: 7. CDR1 is MNHNS, CDR2 SASEGT, per germline. The CDR3 is 15 amino acids. The chain's CDR3 is CASLDRGQVYNEQFF. The CDR3 bases are TGTGCCAGCCTCGACAGGGGGCAAGTCTACAATGAGCAGTTCTTC.

This chain links TRBV25-1 with TRBJ2-2; the match to TRBD1 covers 9 bases. Per the germline V gene, CDR1 is MGHDK and CDR2 is SYGVNS. V lost 4 bases, J lost 7 bases, and 7 bases stayed unmatched. The CDR3 runs to 15 residues. CDR3 residues: CASSVQGAHGGELFF. The DNA of the CDR3 is TGTGCCAGCAGTGTACAGGGGGCGCATGGCGGGGAGCTGTTTTTT.

The rearrangement links TRBV5-6 to TRBJ1-2; D perhaps matches TRBD1 (5 bases). The CDR3 is 19 residues long. The ends were cut back, 3 bases at V and 4 bases at J, with 28 bases in the middle. Germline V gives CDR1 SGHDT, CDR2 YYEEEE. CDR3 sequence: CASSSTRRERGPSGYGYTF. The CDR3 region has the DNA TGTGCCAGCAGCTCGACCCGCAGGGAACGGGGCCCTAGCGGCTATGGCTACACCTTC.

The chain carries TRBV27 and TRBJ2-2; the D is unclear. Germline CDR1 reads MNHEY; CDR2 reads SMNVEV (reference sequence). The CDR3 consists of 15 residues. Trimming stripped 6 bases from V and 6 bases from J, with 17 bases between. DNA for the CDR3: TGTGCCAGCAGCCCCTCCCCAGTTTCCCCCGGGGAGCTGTTTTTT. Its translation is CASSPSPVSPGELFF.